This T cell receptor beta chain was documented in a study of CD8 T cells in ankylosing spondylitis. CDR1 is SGHTA, CDR2 FQGNSA, per germline. The CDR3 is 16 residues long. V trimming: 5 bases; J trimming: 2 bases; junction bases outside the gene matches: 4. In regard to this clonotype: Its antigen remains unidentified.

The authors made TCR beta libraries by quantitative 5'-RACE with molecular barcodes. Via MiXCR, TCRdb re-called the 5' RACE reads, giving one row per CDR3 protein. The table has 750,000 to 850,000 distinct CDR3 sequences, about an eighth seen once. Overall study results and limits: A motif of 7 to 9 highly homologous TCR beta variants was seen as apparently characteristic of ankylosing spondylitis blood.

The chain employs TRBV7-2 and TRBJ2-3, with TRBD2 matching over 13 bases. The source is a male donor with ankylosing spondylitis. Specimen: blood, either unsorted or a sorted T cell fraction (not recorded which). The CDR3 nucleotides read TGTGCCAGCAGCCCACTAGCGGGGGGGTACACAGATACGCAGTATTTT. It is translated as CASSPLAGGYTDTQYF.